One sample yielded the 30 T cell receptor beta chains listed below, sequenced in a study of blood T cell repertoires in COVID-19. The method was immunoSEQ multiplex PCR; TCRdb's version includes in-frame clones alone and lacks a portion of them. Among around 77,000 clones listed, around 93% were seen once. The source material was peripheral blood. These receptors were taken from a woman aged 55-70 years with active COVID-19.

The chain employs TRBV7-8 and TRBJ2-1; D ambiguous. V was shortened by 5 bases and J by 10 bases, with 9 bases between the two germline ends. CDR1 is SGHVS and CDR2 is FQNEAQ in the germline V gene. This CDR3 spans 11 amino acids. CDR3 sequence reads: CASSAETEQFF. The DNA of the CDR3 is TGTGCCAGCAGCGCGGAAACGGAGCAGTTCTTC.

This clone was recorded only once. V gene TRBV5-1 combines with J gene TRBJ2-3, with 11 bases fitting TRBD2. There are 15 residues in the CDR3. V was pared by 5 bases and J by 5 bases, with 7 bases of the junction left unmatched. From germline, CDR1 is SGHRS and CDR2 YFSETQ. The CDR3 is CASSHSGRAVDTQYF. In DNA form, the CDR3 reads TGCGCCAGCAGTCATAGCGGGAGGGCCGTAGATACGCAGTATTTT.

The chain links TRBV7-2 to TRBJ2-7; TRBD1 matches at 11 bases. The CDR3 consists of 15 residues. Trimming took 6 bases from V and 7 from J; bases not matched to a gene: 11. Germline V gives CDR1 SGHTA, CDR2 FQGNSA. Here the CDR3 reads CASRPPGTGGGEQYF. CDR3 coding DNA: TGTGCCAGCAGACCCCCCGGGACAGGGGGTGGAGAGCAGTACTTC.

The rearrangement joins TRBV19 to TRBJ1-2, with 7 bases aligning to TRBD1. The CDR3 is made up of 13 amino acids. V shed 3 bases, J shed 6 bases, and the junction held 4 bases outside the gene matches. CDR1 and CDR2 (germline): LNHDA, SQIVND (reference sequence). The chain's CDR3 is CASSMTGYNGYTF. The CDR3 nucleotides read TGTGCCAGTAGTATGACAGGGTATAATGGCTACACCTTC.

J is TRBJ2-5 and V is TRBV14; TRBD2 agrees at 13 bases. There are 15 residues in the CDR3. V shed 5 bases, J shed 4 bases, and the junction held 4 bases outside the gene matches. The V gene's germline CDR1 is SGHDN and CDR2 FVKESK. The CDR3 region is CASSFGLAGVETQYF. The CDR3, as DNA: TGTGCCAGCAGCTTTGGACTAGCGGGAGTAGAGACCCAGTACTTC.

This clone showed up just once. This sequence joins TRBV20-1 and TRBJ2-5; D is undetermined. Trimming cost V 4 bases and J 3 bases, with 6 bases left between them. The V gene's germline CDR1 is DFQATT and CDR2 SNEGSKA (reference sequence). The CDR3 has 11 amino acids. The CDR3 here is CSAIRKETQYF. In nucleotides, the CDR3 is TGCAGTGCTATTCGTAAAGAGACCCAGTACTTC.

The chain employs TRBV6-2 or TRBV6-3 and TRBJ1-3; 10 nucleotides match TRBD1. Germline V gene sequence: CDR1 MNHEY, CDR2 SVGEGT. This CDR3 has 15 amino acids. Losses at the gene ends were 6 bases for V and 2 bases for J; bases not matched to a gene: 4. CDR3 DNA sequence: TGTGCCAGCAGCGCCGGACAGGGGGCTGGAAACACCATATATTTT. Its translation: CASSAGQGAGNTIYF.

This clone was seen a few times. This chain uses TRBV10-1 with TRBJ2-7; D unclear. Trimming pared 10 bases from V and 7 bases from J, leaving 14 bases between. The CDR3 totals 11 residues. Germline CDR1 is WNHNN and CDR2 is SYGVQD (reference sequence). The CDR3 nucleotides are TGCGCCACCAGAGAGAACGGGGAGCAGTACTTC. Amino acids: CATRENGEQYF.

The chain has TRBV6-5 and TRBJ2-2, with 7 nucleotides matching TRBD2. The CDR3 has 14 amino acids. Germline CDR1 MNHEY, CDR2 SVGAGI. With 5 bases clipped from V and 4 bases from J, the junction kept 4 bases outside the gene matches. CDR3 nucleotide sequence: TGTGCCAGCAGTCCCGGGAGGAGCACCGGGGAGCTGTTTTTT. This encodes CASSPGRSTGELFF.

This chain joins TRBV19 and TRBJ2-1; TRBD2 aligns across 12 bases. The trim removed 4 bases at V and 9 bases at J, leaving 7 bases unmatched. The CDR3 loop spans 15 amino acids. The germline gives CDR1 LNHDA, CDR2 SQIVND (reference sequence). CDR3 coding DNA: TGTGCCAGTAGTACCCTAGCGGGAGGGCCTGGTGAGCAGTTCTTC. Translated: CASSTLAGGPGEQFF.

CDR3 DNA: TGTGCCAGCATCCCCTTCGGGAGGAGGGCTGACGAGCAGTACTTC. Translating gives CASIPFGRRADEQYF. This chain uses TRBV28 with TRBJ2-7, with 7 positions matching TRBD2. The V gene's germline CDR1 is MDHEN and CDR2 SYDVKM. The CDR3 is 15 amino acids. After removal of 7 bases from V and 5 bases from J, the junction contained 14 bases not matched to a gene.

The V call is TRBV2, the J call TRBJ2-3, with D tentatively TRBD1 (5 bases). Germline lookup yields CDR1 SNHLY and CDR2 FYNNEI. The CDR3 sequence is 12 residues long. The V and J ends lost 8 bases and 6 bases respectively, with 12 bases between them. This chain's CDR3 is CASGIGVDTQYF. CDR3 bases: TGTGCCAGCGGAATAGGGGTGGATACGCAGTATTTT.

V gene TRBV28 combines with J gene TRBJ1-5, with D perhaps TRBD1 (6 bases). V lost 6 bases to trimming and J lost 0 bases, with 18 bases between them. This CDR3 spans 17 amino acids. In germline, CDR1 is MDHEN, CDR2 SYDVKM. The CDR3 DNA follows: TGTGCCAGCAGACTCGGACAGACCGGTTATAGCAATCAGCCCCAGCATTTT. This encodes CASRLGQTGYSNQPQHF.

This chain links TRBV11-2 with TRBJ1-5, with unresolved D. This CDR3 region has 15 residues. The ends were cut back, 3 bases at V and 2 bases at J, with 11 bases in the middle. Germline loops: CDR1 SGHAT, CDR2 FQNNGV. The CDR3 DNA sequence: TGTGCCAGCAGCTTTGGCGGGAGGGGCAATCAGCCCCAGCATTTT. Encoded protein: CASSFGGRGNQPQHF.

CDR3 protein: CASSLKTAYNEQFF. The CDR3 DNA follows: TGTGCCAGCAGCTTAAAGACAGCCTACAATGAGCAGTTCTTC. The rearrangement links TRBV7-2 to TRBJ2-1; D might be TRBD1 (5 bases). The CDR3 extends over 14 amino acids. Trimming shortened V by 2 bases and J by 2 bases, and 7 bases separated the two germline ends. CDR1 and CDR2 (germline): SGHTA, FQGNSA.

The table lists this clone with a few counts. V gene TRBV5-6 combines with J gene TRBJ1-2; 10 positions match TRBD1. The J segment lost 4 bases and the V segment lost 5 bases, leaving 8 bases of the junction unmatched. This CDR3 spans 15 amino acids. The V gene's germline CDR1 is SGHDT and CDR2 YYEEEE. The CDR3 loop reads CASRLQTGGAYGYTF. As DNA, the CDR3 is TGTGCCAGCAGATTGCAGACAGGGGGCGCCTATGGCTACACCTTC.

This rearrangement joins TRBV4-2 to TRBJ2-2, with D possibly TRBD1 on 9 matching bases. This CDR3 is built from 16 residues. Germline V gene data show CDR1 as LGHNA and CDR2 as YNFKEQ. The ends were cut back, 4 bases at V and 4 bases at J, with 16 bases in the middle. This CDR3 reads CASSPGGTGITGELFF. The CDR3 DNA reads TGTGCCAGCAGCCCGGGGGGGACAGGGATCACCGGGGAGCTGTTTTTT.

The chain is built from TRBV3-1 (or the pseudogene TRBV3-2) and TRBJ1-2; D may be TRBD1 (6 bases). V was cut by 5 bases and J by 0 bases, with 10 bases left in between. CDR1 is LGHDT, CDR2 YNNKEL, per germline (reference sequence). This CDR3 is built from 14 residues. The CDR3 sequence: CASSFRTANYGYTF. CDR3 nucleotides: TGTGCCAGCAGCTTCCGGACAGCTAACTATGGCTACACCTTC.

This chain connects TRBV5-1 to TRBJ2-1; 8 bases align to TRBD2. CDR1 SGHRS and CDR2 YFSETQ come from the germline V gene. There are 14 residues in the CDR3. V lost 1 base to trimming and J lost 9 bases; unmatched junction nucleotides: 6. The CDR3 DNA reads as TGCGCCAGCAGCTTGCCTAACGGGAGGGTTGAGCAGTTCTTC. Translation: CASSLPNGRVEQFF.

This chain links TRBV2 with TRBJ2-1; TRBD2 aligns across 9 bases. The germline V gene has CDR1 SNHLY and CDR2 FYNNEI. CDR3 size: 15 residues. V shed 6 bases, J shed 6 bases, and the junction held 9 bases outside the gene matches. CDR3 DNA sequence: TGTGCCAGCAGCAGACTAGCGGCCCGACCCAATGAGCAGTTCTTC. Its translation: CASSRLAARPNEQFF.

The CDR3 reads CASRSGTSDWRSSYNEQFF. The CDR3 DNA sequence: TGCGCCAGCAGGTCCGGGACTAGCGACTGGAGGAGCTCCTACAATGAGCAGTTCTTC. This chain links TRBV5-1 with TRBJ2-1; 10 nucleotides match TRBD2. V shed 5 bases, J shed 0 bases, and the junction held 14 bases outside the gene matches. The CDR3 totals 19 residues. Germline CDR1 and CDR2: SGHRS and YFSETQ.

The rearrangement joins TRBV2 to TRBJ2-5; TRBD1 matches at 7 bases. Per germline, CDR1 SNHLY and CDR2 FYNNEI. V trimming: 6 bases; J trimming: 4 bases; junction bases outside the gene matches: 8. This CDR3 is built from 14 residues. The CDR3 sequence: CASRGQPERETQYF. Written as DNA, the CDR3 is TGTGCCAGCAGGGGACAGCCCGAACGAGAGACCCAGTACTTC.

The gene calls are TRBV6-5 and TRBJ1-2, with TRBD1 as a possible D gene (6 bases). Germline V gene lookup returns CDR1 MNHEY and CDR2 SVGAGI. There are 12 residues in the CDR3. The V gene lost 5 bases and the J gene lost 7 bases, with 11 bases spanning the gap. CDR3 in amino acids: CASSQGSGGYTF. The CDR3 region has the DNA TGTGCCAGCAGTCAGGGGAGCGGTGGCTACACCTTC.

The chain recombines TRBV28 with TRBJ2-5; the D is unclear. Germline loops: CDR1 MDHEN, CDR2 SYDVKM. The length of the CDR3 is 14 residues. V was shortened by 5 bases and J by 5 bases, with 15 bases between the two germline ends. CDR3 sequence: CASSPGVAGETQYF. The CDR3 DNA sequence: TGTGCCAGCAGTCCCGGAGTAGCTGGGGAGACCCAGTACTTC.

CDR3 region: CASSNPSGWGEQYF. In DNA, the CDR3 is TGTGCCAGCAGCAATCCTAGCGGATGGGGGGAGCAGTACTTC. The rearrangement links TRBV3-1 (or the pseudogene TRBV3-2) to TRBJ2-7, with TRBD2 matching 7 bases. Germline loops: CDR1 LGHDT, CDR2 YNNKEL (reference sequence). This CDR3 is 14 amino acids long. With V trimmed by 5 bases and J by 7 bases, 11 bases remained unmatched.

V and J are TRBV6-4 and TRBJ2-1; D might be TRBD1 (6 bases). Germline V gene sequence: CDR1 MRHNA, CDR2 SNTAGT. V was cut by 2 bases and J by 7 bases, with 21 bases left in between. The CDR3 totals 17 residues. CDR3 residues: CASSDRRGILLRNEQFF. CDR3 DNA: TGTGCCAGCAGTGACCGAAGGGGGATCCTGCTTCGGAATGAGCAGTTCTTC.

The chain employs TRBV5-4 and TRBJ2-3; possible D gene TRBD1, 7 bases. Trimming shortened V by 4 bases and J by 1 base, and 16 bases separated the two germline ends. This CDR3 comprises 16 residues. CDR1 is SGHNT and CDR2 is YYREEE in the germline V gene (reference sequence). The CDR3 nucleotides read TGTGCCAGCAGCCCGGGCGGGACAGTAGGCACAGATACGCAGTATTTT. Translating gives CASSPGGTVGTDTQYF.

This rearrangement joins TRBV27 to TRBJ2-2; D perhaps matches TRBD2 (6 bases). Germline lookup yields CDR1 MNHEY and CDR2 SMNVEV (reference sequence). This CDR3 is 17 amino acids long. The germline V and J ends were trimmed by 4 bases and 0 bases, with 15 bases remaining between them. DNA for the CDR3: TGTGCCAGCAGTTCGAGTGTAGGGGACTCGAACACCGGGGAGCTGTTTTTT. This sequence encodes CASSSSVGDSNTGELFF.

This chain links TRBV7-9 with TRBJ2-2; weak D call: TRBD2 (6 bases). Germline V gene sequence: CDR1 SEHNR, CDR2 FQNEAQ (reference sequence). The CDR3 has 14 amino acids. Trimming took 8 bases from V and 5 from J, leaving 15 bases between them. CDR3 residues: CASLWGERTGELFF. For the CDR3, the DNA is TGTGCCAGCCTTTGGGGGGAGAGGACCGGGGAGCTGTTTTTT. The full variable domain, its missing parts supplied by reference TRBV7-9 and TRBJ2-2, is DTGVSQNPRHKITKRGQNVTFRCDPISEHNRLYWYRQTLGQGPEFLTYFQNEAQLEKSRLLSDRFSAERPKGSFSTLEIQRTEQGDSAMYLCASLWGERTGELFFGEGSRLTVL.

In this sample, this clone turned up once. The V call is TRBV2, the J call TRBJ1-1; TRBD1 matches at 7 bases. CDR1 is SNHLY, CDR2 FYNNEI, per germline. CDR3 length equals 14 residues. Trimming at V came to 4 bases and at J to 5 bases, leaving 7 bases not matched to a gene. This chain's CDR3 is CASSVYRGLTEAFF. In nucleotides, the CDR3 is TGTGCCAGCAGTGTATATAGGGGGCTAACTGAAGCTTTCTTT.